This passage covers 5 T cell receptor beta chains from one sample sequenced in a study of T cell responses to AZD1222 COVID-19 vaccine. Here immunoSEQ multiplex PCR was the method, and the copy in TCRdb shows in-frame clones only, minus some. The table lists approximately 65,000 clones, about four fifths of them singletons, with around 10% in the top ten. The sequencing here drew on peripheral blood, taken on day 0 of AZD1222 vaccination. The receptors here all came from an adult in good health.

This clone was picked up one time. The rearrangement uses TRBV28 and TRBJ1-6, with TRBD1 identical over 7 bases. The CDR3 loop spans 16 amino acids. Germline loops: CDR1 MDHEN, CDR2 SYDVKM. Losses at the gene ends were 6 bases for V and 10 bases for J; bases not matched to a gene: 15. CDR3 sequence: CASSPDRQGLGSPLHF. The CDR3 DNA reads as TGTGCCAGCAGCCCAGACCGACAGGGCTTAGGATCACCCCTCCACTTT.

This clone occurred once. The chain joins TRBV12-3 or TRBV12-4 to TRBJ1-2; a possible D gene is TRBD1 (6 bases). Trimming cost V 7 bases and J 6 bases, with 12 bases left between them. This CDR3 spans 12 amino acids. CDR3 sequence: CASNHRVNGYTF. In DNA, the CDR3 is TGTGCCAGCAATCACAGGGTTAATGGCTACACCTTC.

The chain joins TRBV7-9 to TRBJ1-2; D not certain. Germline V lookup: CDR1 SEHNR, CDR2 FQNEAQ (reference sequence). V was cut by 5 bases and J by 6 bases, with 19 bases left in between. The CDR3 covers 15 residues. The CDR3 nucleotides are TGTGCCAGCAGCCTACCAGCGGGAGGGTTTCATGGCTACACCTTC. Translation: CASSLPAGGFHGYTF. Together with reference TRBV7-9 and TRBJ1-2, the CDR3 gives the full variable domain: DTGVSQNPRHKITKRGQNVTFRCDPISEHNRLYWYRQTLGQGPEFLTYFQNEAQLEKSRLLSDRFSAERPKGSFSTLEIQRTEQGDSAMYLCASSLPAGGFHGYTFGSGTRLTVV.

This clone was seen only a few times. The CDR3 DNA is TGTGCCAGCAGTGAAGCTTGGGGGTCGGGTTTGGGAAACACCATATATTTT. It codes for CASSEAWGSGLGNTIYF. This chain links TRBV6-1 with TRBJ1-3, with a possible D match to TRBD1 (5 bases). The CDR3 is 17 amino acids. The germline V gene has CDR1 MNHNS and CDR2 SASEGT. The V end was cut by 0 bases, the J end by 4 bases, with 16 bases between.

This rearrangement joins TRBV9 to TRBJ2-3; a weak D match, TRBD2 (5 bases). CDR3 length equals 15 residues. Trimming left V 0 bases short and J 2 bases short, with 10 bases between. Germline values: CDR1 SGDLS, CDR2 YYNGEE. The CDR3 is CASSVAEGNTDTQYF. Here the CDR3 DNA reads TGTGCCAGCAGCGTAGCTGAGGGCAACACAGATACGCAGTATTTT.